This T cell receptor (beta chain) was recovered during a study of T cell repertoires in cytomegalovirus infection. Germline CDR1 and CDR2: LGHNT and FRNRAP. Trimming removed 7 bases from V and 0 bases from J, with 9 bases in between. The CDR3 is 13 residues long. This clonotype came up a few times. Antigen: not known. TCRdb independently ran MiXCR on the reads; one entry per CDR3 protein. The top ten clones hold approximately 8% of a sample with about 360,000 distinct CDR3 sequences, about a sixth of them seen once. Findings and limits, study-wide: The ex vivo response was dominated by HLA-C-restricted CMV-specific TCR beta clonotypes.

The specimen sequenced was PBMCs. The chain combines TRBV12-5 with TRBJ1-1; D remains unclear. This receptor was taken from a human donor in good health (CMV status not recorded). Some clones in this sample may be carry-over from other donors' samples. CDR3 amino acids: CASDTPMNTEAFF. The DNA for the CDR3 is TGTGCTAGTGATACACCTATGAACACTGAAGCTTTCTTT. The variable domain in full, with the rest retrieved from reference TRBV12-5 and TRBJ1-1, is DARVTQTPRHKVTEMGQEVTMRCQPILGHNTVFWYRQTMMQGLELLAYFRNRAPLDDSGMPKDRFSAEMPDATLATLKIQPSEPRDSAVYFCASDTPMNTEAFFGQGTRLTVV.